These 29 T cell receptor beta chains were sequenced from one sample in a study of T cell changes during pregnancy in multiple sclerosis. The protocol was immunoSEQ multiplex PCR, while the TCRdb copy is restricted to in-frame clones and leaves out a portion. Of about 81,000 clones detected, 94% appear once; the ten largest clones hold 2% to 2.5%. The sample consisted of peripheral blood, taken in the third trimester of pregnancy. The origin of the receptors is a female donor with multiple sclerosis, enrolled in a pregnancy study.

V gene TRBV5-1 combines with J gene TRBJ1-1, with a tentative D call TRBD1 (5 bases). There are 13 residues in the CDR3. Germline values: CDR1 SGHRS, CDR2 YFSETQ. With 3 bases removed from V and 1 base from J, the gap between germline ends came to 7 bases. The CDR3 DNA sequence: TGCGCCAGCAGCTCCGGACAGAACACTGAAGCTTTCTTT. Its translation: CASSSGQNTEAFF.

This rearrangement joins TRBV11-3 to TRBJ2-5; 11 bases fit TRBD2. V shed 5 bases, J shed 5 bases, and the junction held 10 bases outside the gene matches. Germline CDR1 SGHNT, CDR2 YENEEA. This CDR3 region has 16 residues. This CDR3 is CASSPGSGGAGETQYF. CDR3 in DNA: TGTGCCAGCAGCCCCGGTAGCGGGGGGGCCGGTGAGACCCAGTACTTC.

Here the CDR3 DNA reads TGTGCCAGTAGTGGGACAGGGGTGGCTTCACCCCTCCACTTT. It specifies CASSGTGVASPLHF. The rearrangement links TRBV19 to TRBJ1-6, with 10 bases matching TRBD1. The CDR3 runs to 14 residues. Germline V CDR1 and CDR2: LNHDA, SQIVND (reference sequence). Trimming at V came to 5 bases and at J to 9 bases, leaving 4 bases not matched to a gene.

This rearrangement joins TRBV2 to TRBJ2-1; D is perhaps TRBD2 (6 bases). Germline lookup yields CDR1 SNHLY and CDR2 FYNNEI. V was pared by 7 bases and J by 12 bases, with 10 bases between. The CDR3 length is 10 residues. CDR3 DNA: TGTGCCAGCAAACTTAGCGGGCAGTTCTTC. Translated: CASKLSGQFF.

The chain is built from TRBV6-1 and TRBJ1-6; D is possibly TRBD1 (5 bases). Germline V CDR1 and CDR2: MNHNS, SASEGT. V dropped 1 base and J dropped 10 bases, with 11 bases sitting between them. CDR3 length: 14 amino acids. CDR3 coding DNA: TGTGCCAGCAGTGAAGGGGGTCAGGGCTCACCCCTCCACTTT. It encodes CASSEGGQGSPLHF.

The count of this clone is one. The V call is TRBV6-6, the J call TRBJ2-6; a weak D match, TRBD1 (6 bases). V lost 6 bases to trimming and J lost 1 base, with 13 bases between them. CDR3 length equals 16 residues. Germline values: CDR1 MNHNY, CDR2 SVGAGI (reference sequence). This CDR3 is CASRQGLGSGANVLTF. The CDR3, as DNA: TGTGCCAGCAGACAGGGTTTAGGTTCTGGGGCCAACGTCCTGACTTTC.

V is TRBV4-2 and J is TRBJ2-3, with 10 positions matching TRBD2. This CDR3 has 17 residues. V trimming: 2 bases; J trimming: 5 bases; junction bases outside the gene matches: 10. Germline CDR1 and CDR2: LGHNA and YNFKEQ. CDR3 region: CASSQISGGVAGDTQYF. The CDR3 DNA reads TGTGCCAGCAGCCAAATAAGCGGGGGGGTGGCTGGAGATACGCAGTATTTT.

The chain has TRBV10-2 and TRBJ2-5; D unclear. The V gene lost 6 bases and the J gene lost 5 bases, with 16 bases spanning the gap. The CDR3 is made up of 14 amino acids. Germline-derived CDR1 and CDR2 are WSHSY and SAAADI. CDR3 sequence (DNA): TGCGCCAGCAGCCCGCTGGGCCCCTCGGAGACCCAGTACTTC. Its protein is CASSPLGPSETQYF.

The V call is TRBV6-5, the J call TRBJ2-1; no reliable D call. Germline V lookup: CDR1 MNHEY, CDR2 SVGAGI. V lost 7 bases and J 5 bases, leaving 9 bases between the germline ends. The CDR3 is 12 residues long. The CDR3 sequence: CASMGVNNEQFF. CDR3 nucleotides: TGTGCCAGCATGGGCGTAAACAATGAGCAGTTCTTC.

The rearrangement joins TRBV5-1 to TRBJ1-2; D is perhaps TRBD1 (6 bases). The germline V and J ends were trimmed by 4 bases and 4 bases, with 17 bases remaining between them. Germline loops: CDR1 SGHRS, CDR2 YFSETQ. The CDR3 consists of 15 residues. For the CDR3, the DNA is TGCGCCAGCAGCATCTATGACAGGTCAGGCTATGGCTACACCTTC. Translation: CASSIYDRSGYGYTF.

J is TRBJ1-1 and V is TRBV30; possibly TRBD1 for D (5 bases). CDR1 GTSNPN and CDR2 SVGIG come from the germline V gene (reference sequence). The CDR3 is 13 residues long. V lost 5 bases and J 7 bases, leaving 17 bases between the germline ends. The CDR3 DNA sequence: TGTGCCTGGCACAACAGGCAGAAGATTGAAGCTTTCTTT. Its translation is CAWHNRQKIEAFF.

This clone was found once. This chain connects TRBV4-1 to TRBJ1-4; no firm D call. Trimming stripped 7 bases from V and 7 bases from J, with 19 bases between. The CDR3 has 15 amino acids. The germline gives CDR1 MGHRA, CDR2 YSYEKL. The CDR3 is CASTTAPGLGEKLFF. As DNA, the CDR3 is TGCGCCAGCACGACGGCTCCAGGTCTCGGTGAAAAACTGTTTTTT.

The chain employs TRBV18 and TRBJ2-5; D unresolved. Trimming pared 3 bases from V and 5 bases from J, leaving 16 bases between. Germline CDR1 reads KGHSH; CDR2 reads LQKENI. The CDR3 is 15 amino acids. CDR3 protein: CASSPPSRSGETQYF. CDR3 DNA: TGTGCCAGCTCACCCCCTAGTCGTTCCGGGGAGACCCAGTACTTC.

The V and J genes are TRBV5-1 and TRBJ1-1; a weak D match, TRBD1 (6 bases). Trimming removed 0 bases from V and 7 bases from J, with 10 bases in between. This CDR3 spans 13 amino acids. Per the germline V gene, CDR1 is SGHRS and CDR2 is YFSETQ. DNA of the CDR3: TGCGCCAGCAGCTTGGCGGCAGGGGTTGAAGCTTTCTTT. This codes for CASSLAAGVEAFF.

This clone came up once. This chain joins TRBV4-1 and TRBJ1-4; the D gene is possibly TRBD1 (5 bases). This CDR3 spans 15 amino acids. Per germline, CDR1 MGHRA and CDR2 YSYEKL. Trimming removed 1 base from V and 1 base from J, with 7 bases in between. The chain's CDR3 is CASSQGGGTNEKLFF. CDR3 DNA: TGCGCCAGCAGCCAAGGGGGGGGAACTAATGAAAAACTGTTTTTT.

V and J are TRBV9 and TRBJ1-5; D is perhaps TRBD1 (5 bases). With 0 bases removed from V and 5 bases from J, the gap between germline ends came to 12 bases. The CDR3 contains 15 residues. CDR1 and CDR2 from the germline V gene are SGDLS and YYNGEE. CDR3: CASSVEGGAHQPQHF. The CDR3 region has the DNA TGTGCCAGCAGCGTAGAGGGAGGGGCGCATCAGCCCCAGCATTTT. Variable domain in full (rest from reference TRBV9 and TRBJ1-5): DSGVTQTPKHLITATGQRVTLRCSPRSGDLSVYWYQQSLDQGLQFLIQYYNGEERAKGNILERFSAQQFPDLHSELNLSSLELGDSALYFCASSVEGGAHQPQHFGDGTRLSIL.

The V gene is TRBV6-5, the J gene TRBJ2-5; 10 bases match TRBD1. CDR3 length equals 14 residues. V lost 2 bases and J lost 5; bases outside the gene matches: 2. Germline V gene sequence: CDR1 MNHEY, CDR2 SVGAGI. CDR3 amino acids: CASSYGTGEETQYF. The CDR3 DNA is TGTGCCAGCAGTTACGGGACAGGGGAGGAGACCCAGTACTTC.

A single count supports this clone. The chain joins TRBV19 to TRBJ2-7, with 7 positions matching TRBD1. Germline CDR1 LNHDA, CDR2 SQIVND (reference sequence). This CDR3 is 13 amino acids long. With V trimmed by 3 bases and J by 4 bases, 3 bases remained unmatched. The CDR3 DNA is TGTGCCAGTAGTATTAGACAGGGTTACGAGCAGTACTTC. This sequence encodes CASSIRQGYEQYF.

This chain connects TRBV7-6 to TRBJ2-7, with TRBD2 as a possible D gene (5 bases). The CDR3 contains 17 residues. V was shortened by 4 bases and J by 2 bases, with 21 bases between the two germline ends. CDR1 SGHVS and CDR2 FNYEAQ come from the germline V gene. CDR3 amino acids: CASSSFGNRASAYEQYF. The CDR3 nucleotides read TGTGCCAGCAGCTCCTTCGGGAATCGGGCCTCAGCCTACGAGCAGTACTTC. Full variable domain (remainder filled in from reference TRBV7-6 and TRBJ2-7): GAGVSQSPRYKVTKRGQDVALRCDPISGHVSLYWYRQALGQGPEFLTYFNYEAQQDKSGLPNDRFSAERPEGSISTLTIQRTEQRDSAMYRCASSSFGNRASAYEQYFGPGTRLTVT.

This clone was observed a single time. This chain uses TRBV25-1 with TRBJ2-3; TRBD2 is a possible D gene (5 bases). Trimming shortened V by 5 bases and J by 5 bases, and 14 bases separated the two germline ends. From germline, CDR1 is MGHDK and CDR2 SYGVNS. This CDR3 has 14 amino acids. The CDR3 DNA is TGTGCCAGCAGTTTAAGAGGGTTGGGAGATACGCAGTATTTT. Translated: CASSLRGLGDTQYF.

This clone was counted a single time. This rearrangement joins TRBV13 to TRBJ2-7, with D maybe TRBD1 (5 bases). CDR1 is PRHDT and CDR2 is FYEKMQ in the germline V gene (reference sequence). This CDR3 comprises 16 residues. V lost 5 bases and J lost 2, with 19 bases in between. The CDR3 loop is CASSPSRTHWTYEQYF. The CDR3 DNA reads as TGTGCCAGCAGCCCATCTAGGACACACTGGACCTACGAGCAGTACTTC.

This sequence joins TRBV9 and TRBJ2-5; TRBD2 might be the D (7 bases). This CDR3 contains 15 residues. The germline V gene has CDR1 SGDLS and CDR2 YYNGEE. V shed 4 bases and J shed 5 bases, with 18 bases lying between them. The DNA for the CDR3 is TGTGCCAGCAGCCTAGGGGGGACTACCCATGAGACCCAGTACTTC. This encodes CASSLGGTTHETQYF.

Turning to this clone: An end of the junction differs from the germline gene, which may be a read error. The chain carries TRBV7-9 and TRBJ2-2, with D perhaps matching TRBD1 (7 bases). The CDR3 has 17 residues. In germline, CDR1 is SEHNR, CDR2 FQNEAQ (reference sequence). The CDR3 is CASSLATGWPSTGELFF. The CDR3 nucleotides are TGTGCCAGCAGCCTAGCGACAGGGTGGCCGTCCACCGGGGAGCTGTTTTTT.

The rearrangement links TRBV14 to TRBJ1-1; D is uncertain. The germline CDR1 and CDR2 sequences are SGHDN and FVKESK. V gave up 0 bases and J gave up 0 bases, with 14 bases separating them. The CDR3 consists of 17 residues. The CDR3 loop is CASSQDHLEVMNTEAFF. CDR3 nucleotides: TGTGCCAGCAGCCAAGATCATCTGGAGGTCATGAACACTGAAGCTTTCTTT. The full variable domain, with the rest looked up from reference TRBV14 and TRBJ1-1, is EAGVTQFPSHSVIEKGQTVTLRCDPISGHDNLYWYRRVMGKEIKFLLHFVKESKQDESGMPNNRFLAERTGGTYSTLKVQPAELEDSGVYFCASSQDHLEVMNTEAFFGQGTRLTVV.

The gene calls are TRBV7-2 and TRBJ2-3, with 8 nucleotides matching TRBD1. This CDR3 has 15 amino acids. V lost 1 base to trimming and J lost 4 bases; unmatched junction nucleotides: 4. Germline loops: CDR1 SGHTA, CDR2 FQGNSA. CDR3 nucleotides: TGTGCCAGCAGCTTAGAGGACAGGGCGTCAGATACGCAGTATTTT. This gives the protein CASSLEDRASDTQYF.

The rearrangement joins TRBV4-1 to TRBJ1-1, with D maybe TRBD1 (5 bases). The V end lost 3 bases, the J end lost 7 bases, and 18 bases lay between the germline ends. Germline CDR1 is MGHRA and CDR2 is YSYEKL. The CDR3 loop spans 15 amino acids. CDR3 sequence: CASSHYSSGFGEAFF. The CDR3 bases are TGCGCCAGCAGCCACTACAGTTCAGGGTTTGGTGAAGCTTTCTTT.

The chain carries TRBV5-1 and TRBJ2-3, with no clear D. CDR1 is SGHRS and CDR2 is YFSETQ in the germline V gene. Trimming took 1 base from V and 0 from J, leaving 12 bases between them. The CDR3 runs to 16 residues. The CDR3 loop is CASSLFMGSSTDTQYF. CDR3 DNA sequence: TGCGCCAGCAGCTTGTTTATGGGCTCCAGCACAGATACGCAGTATTTT. Using reference TRBV5-1 and TRBJ2-3 for the parts outside the CDR3, the full variable domain is KAGVTQTPRYLIKTRGQQVTLSCSPISGHRSVSWYQQTPGQGLQFLFEYFSETQRNKGNFPGRFSGRQFSNSRSEMNVSTLELGDSALYLCASSLFMGSSTDTQYFGPGTRLTVL.

The chain combines TRBV4-1 with TRBJ2-1; a weak D match, TRBD2 (7 bases). The CDR3 covers 15 residues. The germline V gene has CDR1 MGHRA and CDR2 YSYEKL. V was pared by 8 bases and J by 4 bases, with 18 bases between. The CDR3 DNA sequence: TGCGCCAGCGCCCTTGGGGGGGGCCTATACAATGAGCAGTTCTTC. It specifies CASALGGGLYNEQFF.

This chain joins TRBV10-1 and TRBJ2-2, with D maybe TRBD1 (5 bases). The V end lost 8 bases, the J end lost 1 base, and 17 bases lay between the germline ends. Germline values: CDR1 WNHNN, CDR2 SYGVQD (reference sequence). CDR3 length equals 16 residues. In DNA, the CDR3 is TGCGCCAGCTCTATAGGGGTACAGGAGAACACCGGGGAGCTGTTTTTT. Amino acids: CASSIGVQENTGELFF.